This TCR beta chain appears in the sequencing data of a study of CD8 T cells in ankylosing spondylitis (dated by TCRdb to 2017 to 2019). About the investigation overall: The study profiled T cell receptor beta repertoires in healthy donors and ankylosing spondylitis patients to find disease-linked TCR variants. Samples of peripheral blood were taken, and for ankylosing spondylitis patients, synovial fluid was collected as well. The whole study cohort included some 100 healthy donors and 20 to 30 ankylosing spondylitis patients.

This clonotype was counted ten times or more. Its target antigen remains unknown. Per-base quality was not reported, and no clone a single base away is much larger than it. Sequencer: Illumina HiSeq 2500. TCR beta libraries were prepared by quantitative 5'-RACE with molecular barcodes. The source study handled its data this way. Disease-linked TCR variants were identified with a new computational method built on a probabilistic model of VDJ rearrangement. The raw public data were reprocessed by TCRdb itself: fastp quality trimming at Q25, MiXCR clonotype calling, in-frame beta chains only. Rows matching on CDR3 protein sequence are summarized as one entry with the most common DNA and genes. These V and J calls originate from TCRdb's pipeline instead of the authors' own analysis. This sample lists about 170,000 distinct CDR3 sequences; around 17% were detected once. The biggest ten clones account for around 7.6% of the sample.

General study outcomes and caveats: According to the report, matched synovial fluid samples from ankylosing spondylitis patients were significantly enriched for the disease-linked clones. The disease-linked clones had a CD8+ phenotype and were found at relatively low frequencies in peripheral blood. Some motif variants had previously been reported in the synovial fluid and blood of reactive arthritis patients, which suggests shared mechanisms of disease initiation. Blood from ankylosing spondylitis patients appeared to be characterized by a TCR beta motif composed of under 10 highly homologous amino acid variants.

The germline V gene encodes CDR1 MDHEN and CDR2 SYDVKM. The CDR3 runs 12 amino acids, cysteine and phenylalanine included. Kept here is only the CDR3 DNA, which spans 36 bases and is read in frame from base 1. The junction shows trimming of 7 bases on V and 6 bases on J, plus 12 bases between the germline ends. The sequence was obtained from a male donor with ankylosing spondylitis or in good health (not recorded which). Sequencing input: blood, either unsorted or a sorted T cell fraction (not recorded which). The V and J segments used are TRBV28 and TRBJ1-1, with an unclear D gene assignment. The DNA sequence follows: TGTGCCAGCAATTATTTGGGAGCTGAAGCTTTCTTT. Translated, this gives CASNYLGAEAFF. Reference TRBV28 and TRBJ1-1 genes cover what lies past the CDR3, so the full variable domain is DVKVTQSSRYLVKRTGEKVFLECVQDMDHENMFWYRQDPGLGLRLIYFSYDVKMKEKGDIPEGYSVSREKKERFSLILESASTNQTSMYLCASNYLGAEAFFGQGTRLTVV.